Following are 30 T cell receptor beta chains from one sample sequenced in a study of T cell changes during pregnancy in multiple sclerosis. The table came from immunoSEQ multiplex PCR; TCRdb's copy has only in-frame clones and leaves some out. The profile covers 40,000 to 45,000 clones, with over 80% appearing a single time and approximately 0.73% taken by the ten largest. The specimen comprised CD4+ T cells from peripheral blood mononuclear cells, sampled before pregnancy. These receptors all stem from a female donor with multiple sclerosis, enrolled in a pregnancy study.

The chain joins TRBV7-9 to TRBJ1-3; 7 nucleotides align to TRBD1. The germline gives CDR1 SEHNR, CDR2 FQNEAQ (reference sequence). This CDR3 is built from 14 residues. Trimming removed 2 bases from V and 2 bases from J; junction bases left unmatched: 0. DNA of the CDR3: TGTGCCAGCAGCTTACAGGGGGCTGGAAACACCATATATTTT. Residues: CASSLQGAGNTIYF.

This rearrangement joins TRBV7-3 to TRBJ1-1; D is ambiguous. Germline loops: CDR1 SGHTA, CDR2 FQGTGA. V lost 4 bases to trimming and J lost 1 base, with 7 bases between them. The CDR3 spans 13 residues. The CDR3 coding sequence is TGTGCCAGCAGCTCAATGTCGAACACTGAAGCTTTCTTT. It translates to CASSSMSNTEAFF.

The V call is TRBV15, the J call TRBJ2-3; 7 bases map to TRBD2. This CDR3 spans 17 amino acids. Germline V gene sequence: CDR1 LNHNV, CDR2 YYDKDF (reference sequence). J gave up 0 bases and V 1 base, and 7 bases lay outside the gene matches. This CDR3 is CATSRGLRAGSTDTQYF. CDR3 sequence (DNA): TGTGCCACCAGCAGAGGGCTCAGAGCGGGGAGCACAGATACGCAGTATTTT.

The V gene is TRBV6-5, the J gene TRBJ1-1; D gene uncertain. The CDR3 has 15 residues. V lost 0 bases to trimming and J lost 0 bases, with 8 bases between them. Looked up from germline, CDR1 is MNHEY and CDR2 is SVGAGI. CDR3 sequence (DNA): TGTGCCAGCAGTTACTCTCAGGTCATGAACACTGAAGCTTTCTTT. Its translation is CASSYSQVMNTEAFF.

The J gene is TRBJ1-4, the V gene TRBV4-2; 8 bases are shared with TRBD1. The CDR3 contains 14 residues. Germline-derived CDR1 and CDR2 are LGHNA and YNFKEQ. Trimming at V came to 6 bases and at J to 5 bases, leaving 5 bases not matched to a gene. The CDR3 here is CASSVTGDNEKLFF. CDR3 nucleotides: TGTGCCAGCAGTGTGACAGGGGACAATGAAAAACTGTTTTTT.

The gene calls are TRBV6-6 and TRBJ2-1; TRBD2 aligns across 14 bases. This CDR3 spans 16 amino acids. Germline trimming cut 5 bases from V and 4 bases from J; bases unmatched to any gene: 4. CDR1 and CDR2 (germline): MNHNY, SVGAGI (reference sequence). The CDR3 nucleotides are TGTGCCAGCAGTGGGACTAGCGGGGGTAATTACAATGAGCAGTTCTTC. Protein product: CASSGTSGGNYNEQFF.

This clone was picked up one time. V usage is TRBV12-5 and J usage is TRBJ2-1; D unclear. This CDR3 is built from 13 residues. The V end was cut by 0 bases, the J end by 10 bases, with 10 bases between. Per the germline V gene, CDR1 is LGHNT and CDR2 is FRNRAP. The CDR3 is CASGLVPPREQFF. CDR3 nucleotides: TGTGCTAGTGGTTTGGTACCCCCCAGGGAGCAGTTCTTC.

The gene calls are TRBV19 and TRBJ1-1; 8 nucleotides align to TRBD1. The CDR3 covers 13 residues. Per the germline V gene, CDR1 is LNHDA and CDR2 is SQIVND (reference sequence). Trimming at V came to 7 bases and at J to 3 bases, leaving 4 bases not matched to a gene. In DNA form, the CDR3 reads TGTGCCAGTACCGACAGGGGATACACTGAAGCTTTCTTT. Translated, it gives CASTDRGYTEAFF.

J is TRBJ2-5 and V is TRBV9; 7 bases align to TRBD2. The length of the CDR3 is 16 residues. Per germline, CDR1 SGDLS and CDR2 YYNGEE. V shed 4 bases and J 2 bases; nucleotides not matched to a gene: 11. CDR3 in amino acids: CASSLRPVGGQETQYF. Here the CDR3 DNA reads TGTGCCAGCAGCTTACGCCCGGTGGGGGGGCAAGAGACCCAGTACTTC. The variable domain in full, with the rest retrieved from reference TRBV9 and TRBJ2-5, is DSGVTQTPKHLITATGQRVTLRCSPRSGDLSVYWYQQSLDQGLQFLIQYYNGEERAKGNILERFSAQQFPDLHSELNLSSLELGDSALYFCASSLRPVGGQETQYFGPGTRLLVL.

CDR3 in amino acids: CASSLTGDPTNEKLFF. The CDR3 bases are TGCGCCAGCAGCCTCACAGGGGACCCAACTAATGAAAAACTGTTTTTT. The rearrangement links TRBV4-1 to TRBJ1-4; 7 bases line up with TRBD1. Per germline, CDR1 MGHRA and CDR2 YSYEKL. The CDR3 has 16 amino acids. Germline trimming cut 4 bases from V and 0 bases from J; bases unmatched to any gene: 5.

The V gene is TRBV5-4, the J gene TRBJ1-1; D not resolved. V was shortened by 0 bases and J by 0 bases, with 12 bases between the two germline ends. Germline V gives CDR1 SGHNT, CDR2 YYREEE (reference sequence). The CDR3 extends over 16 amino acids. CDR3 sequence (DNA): TGTGCCAGCAGCTTGGATCGGGGTCTAATGAACACTGAAGCTTTCTTT. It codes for CASSLDRGLMNTEAFF. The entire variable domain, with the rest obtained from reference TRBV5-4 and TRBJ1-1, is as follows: ETGVTQSPTHLIKTRGQQVTLRCSSQSGHNTVSWYQQALGQGPQFIFQYYREEENGRGNFPPRFSGLQFPNYSSELNVNALELDDSALYLCASSLDRGLMNTEAFFGQGTRLTVV.

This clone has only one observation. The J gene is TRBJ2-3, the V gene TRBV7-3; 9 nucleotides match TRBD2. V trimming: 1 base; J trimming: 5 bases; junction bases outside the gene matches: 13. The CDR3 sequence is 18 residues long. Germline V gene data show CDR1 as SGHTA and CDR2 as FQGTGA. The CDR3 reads CASSLRGSYGSGGDTQYF. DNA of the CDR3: TGTGCCAGCAGCTTAAGGGGGTCCTATGGTAGCGGGGGAGATACGCAGTATTTT.

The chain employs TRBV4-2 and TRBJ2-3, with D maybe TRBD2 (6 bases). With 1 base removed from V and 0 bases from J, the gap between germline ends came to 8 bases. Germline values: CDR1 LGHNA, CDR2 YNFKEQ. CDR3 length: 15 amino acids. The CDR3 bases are TGTGCCAGCAGCCAAGTGGGGGGTAGCACAGATACGCAGTATTTT. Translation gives CASSQVGGSTDTQYF.

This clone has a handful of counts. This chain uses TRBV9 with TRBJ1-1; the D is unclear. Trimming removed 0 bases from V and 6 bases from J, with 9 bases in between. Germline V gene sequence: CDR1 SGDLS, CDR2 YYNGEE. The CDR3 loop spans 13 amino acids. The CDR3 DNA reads TGTGCCAGCAGCGTAGGGGCCAGTGCTGAAGCTTTCTTT. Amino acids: CASSVGASAEAFF.

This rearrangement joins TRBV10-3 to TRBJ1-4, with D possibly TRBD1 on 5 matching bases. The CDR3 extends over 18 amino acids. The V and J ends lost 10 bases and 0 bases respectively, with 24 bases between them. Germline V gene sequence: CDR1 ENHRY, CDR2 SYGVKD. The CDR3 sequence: CATRLGWVGGATNEKLFF. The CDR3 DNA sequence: TGTGCCACCCGCCTCGGGTGGGTCGGGGGAGCAACTAATGAAAAACTGTTTTTT.

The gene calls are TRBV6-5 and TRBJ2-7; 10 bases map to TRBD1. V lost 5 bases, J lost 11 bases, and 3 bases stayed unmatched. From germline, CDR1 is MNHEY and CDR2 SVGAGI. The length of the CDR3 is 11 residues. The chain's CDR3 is CASSHGTGEYF. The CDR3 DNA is TGTGCCAGCAGTCACGGGACAGGGGAGTACTTC.

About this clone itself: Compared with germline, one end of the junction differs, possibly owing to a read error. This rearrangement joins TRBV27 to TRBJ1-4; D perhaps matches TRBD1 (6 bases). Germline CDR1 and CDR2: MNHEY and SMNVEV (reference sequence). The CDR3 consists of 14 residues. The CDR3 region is CASSLGDTNQKLFF. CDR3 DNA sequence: TGTGCCAGCAGTTTGGGGGACACTAATCAAAAACTGTTTTTT. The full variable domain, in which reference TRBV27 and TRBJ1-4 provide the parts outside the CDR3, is EAQVTQNPRYLITVTGKKLTVTCSQNMNHEYMSWYRQDPGLGLRQIYYSMNVEVTDKGDVPEGYKVSRKEKRNFPLILESPSPNQTSLYFCASSLGDTNQKLFFGSGTQLSVL.

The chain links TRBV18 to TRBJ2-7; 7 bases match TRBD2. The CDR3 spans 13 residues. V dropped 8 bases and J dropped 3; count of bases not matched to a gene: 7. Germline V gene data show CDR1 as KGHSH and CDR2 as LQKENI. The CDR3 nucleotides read TGTGCCAGCGGCGGGGGTAGCAACTACGAGCAGTACTTC. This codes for CASGGGSNYEQYF.

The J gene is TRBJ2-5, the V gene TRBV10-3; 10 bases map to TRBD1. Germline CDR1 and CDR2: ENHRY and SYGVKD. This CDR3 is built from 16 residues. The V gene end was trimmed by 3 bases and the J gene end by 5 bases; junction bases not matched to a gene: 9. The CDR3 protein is CAISEIWTGGGETQYF. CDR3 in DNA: TGTGCCATCAGTGAAATTTGGACAGGGGGTGGGGAGACCCAGTACTTC.

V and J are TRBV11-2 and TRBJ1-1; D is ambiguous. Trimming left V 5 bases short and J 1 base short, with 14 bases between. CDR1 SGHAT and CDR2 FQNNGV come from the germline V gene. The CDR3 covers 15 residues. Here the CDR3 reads CASSPNPPPNTEAFF. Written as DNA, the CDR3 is TGTGCCAGCAGCCCAAATCCCCCCCCGAACACTGAAGCTTTCTTT.

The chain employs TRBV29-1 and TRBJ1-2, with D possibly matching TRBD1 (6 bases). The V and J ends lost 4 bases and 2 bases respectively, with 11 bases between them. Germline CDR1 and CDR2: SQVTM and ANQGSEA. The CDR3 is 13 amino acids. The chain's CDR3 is CSVGSGVNYGYTF. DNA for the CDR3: TGCAGCGTTGGATCAGGGGTCAACTATGGCTACACCTTC.

The CDR3 bases are TGTGCCACAGCTAGCGGGGGACGACCCGGAGTCTCCTACAATGAGCAGTTCTTC. Translating gives CATASGGRPGVSYNEQFF. This chain joins TRBV10-3 and TRBJ2-1; 10 nucleotides agree with TRBD2. V lost 10 bases to trimming and J lost 0 bases; unmatched junction nucleotides: 15. Germline lookup yields CDR1 ENHRY and CDR2 SYGVKD. The CDR3 is 18 residues long.

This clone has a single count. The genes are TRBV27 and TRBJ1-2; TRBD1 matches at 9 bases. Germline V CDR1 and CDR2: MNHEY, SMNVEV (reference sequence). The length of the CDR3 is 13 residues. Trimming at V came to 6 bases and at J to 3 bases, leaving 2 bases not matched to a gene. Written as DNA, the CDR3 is TGTGCCAGCAGCCGGACAGGGGACTATGGCTACACCTTC. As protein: CASSRTGDYGYTF.

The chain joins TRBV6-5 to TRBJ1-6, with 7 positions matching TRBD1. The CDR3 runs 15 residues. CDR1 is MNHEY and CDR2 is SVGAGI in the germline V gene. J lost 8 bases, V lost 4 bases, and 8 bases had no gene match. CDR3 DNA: TGTGCCAGCAGTTCAGCGACAGGGAAGTATTCACCCCTCCACTTT. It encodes CASSSATGKYSPLHF.

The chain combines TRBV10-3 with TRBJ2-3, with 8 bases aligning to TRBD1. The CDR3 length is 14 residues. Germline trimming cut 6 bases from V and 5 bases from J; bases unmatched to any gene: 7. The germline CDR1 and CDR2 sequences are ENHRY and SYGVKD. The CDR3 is CAIRDRVVGDTQYF. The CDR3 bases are TGTGCCATCAGGGACAGGGTTGTTGGAGATACGCAGTATTTT.

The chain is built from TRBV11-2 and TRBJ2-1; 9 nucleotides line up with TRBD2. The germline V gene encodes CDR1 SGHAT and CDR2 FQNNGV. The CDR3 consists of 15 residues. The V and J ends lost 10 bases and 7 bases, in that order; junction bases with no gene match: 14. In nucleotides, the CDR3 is TGTGCCAACTGGAAGGTTCGCGGGGGGGGAAATGAGCAGTTCTTC. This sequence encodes CANWKVRGGGNEQFF.

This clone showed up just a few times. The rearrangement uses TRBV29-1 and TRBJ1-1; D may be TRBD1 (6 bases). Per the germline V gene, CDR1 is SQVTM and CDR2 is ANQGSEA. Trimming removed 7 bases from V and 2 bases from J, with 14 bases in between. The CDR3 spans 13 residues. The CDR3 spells CSAVRDTNTEAFF. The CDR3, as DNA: TGCAGCGCCGTGAGGGACACCAACACTGAAGCTTTCTTT.

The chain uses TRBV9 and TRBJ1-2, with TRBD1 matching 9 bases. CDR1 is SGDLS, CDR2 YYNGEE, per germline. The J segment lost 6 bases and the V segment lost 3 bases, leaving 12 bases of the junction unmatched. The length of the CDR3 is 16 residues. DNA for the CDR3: TGTGCCAGCAGCGCTCCGACAGGGGGTCAACTACATGGCTACACCTTC. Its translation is CASSAPTGGQLHGYTF.

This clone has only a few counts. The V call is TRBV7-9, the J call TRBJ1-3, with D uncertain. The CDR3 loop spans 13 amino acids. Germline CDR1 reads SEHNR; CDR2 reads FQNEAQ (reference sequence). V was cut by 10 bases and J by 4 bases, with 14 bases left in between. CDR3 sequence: CATPGGPGNTIYF. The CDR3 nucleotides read TGTGCCACCCCGGGAGGGCCCGGAAACACCATATATTTT.

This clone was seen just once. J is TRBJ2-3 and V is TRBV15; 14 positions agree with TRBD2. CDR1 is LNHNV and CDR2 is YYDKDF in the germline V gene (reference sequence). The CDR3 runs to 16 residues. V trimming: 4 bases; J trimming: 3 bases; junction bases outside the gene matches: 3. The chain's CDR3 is CATSKRLAGGTDTQYF. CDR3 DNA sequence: TGTGCCACCAGCAAACGACTAGCGGGGGGGACAGATACGCAGTATTTT. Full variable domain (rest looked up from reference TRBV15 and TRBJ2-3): DAMVIQNPRYQVTQFGKPVTLSCSQTLNHNVMYWYQQKSSQAPKLLFHYYDKDFNNEADTPDNFQSRRPNTSFCFLDIRSPGLGDTAMYLCATSKRLAGGTDTQYFGPGTRLTVL.